This TCR beta chain was recovered during a study of CXCR3-negative and CXCR3-positive naive CD8 T cells. Whole-study results and caveats: From TRB CDR3 properties, TCR strength was inferred; surface CD5 did not differ between naive subsets. Comparably high diversity was seen in both naive subsets, and much lower diversity in memory CD8+ cells. CXCR3-positive naive cells had more hydrophobic TRB CDR3s than CXCR3-negative naive cells.

The authors made the TRB cDNA libraries by 5' RACE using UMI labels. TCRdb derives one entry per CDR3 protein from the 5' RACE reads, leaving out DNA. The sample's table shows thousands of distinct CDR3 sequences. CDR1 DFQATT and CDR2 SNEGSKA come from the germline V gene (reference sequence). CDR3 length: 15 amino acids. The authors gated naive CD8+ T cells as CD45RO-CCR7+CD27+CD95-. As concerns this clonotype: Its specificity is unknown.

This sequence was found in a human donor in good health. Some clones in this sample may be carry-over from other donors' samples. Sequencing was done on a sample of naive CXCR3+ CD8+ T cells from blood. Subset of the sample: CD45RO-CCR7+CD27+CD95- naive CD8+ T cells expressing CXCR3 (TNR3+). This chain joins TRBV20-1 and TRBJ2-1; lacking DNA, the TRBD1 call made by TCRdb goes unchecked. This chain's CDR3 is CSATNIGGYFNEQFF.